The entry below gives a single T cell receptor beta chain sequence along with its context. Its antigen remains unknown. Individuals having autoimmune disease history or systemic immunosuppression were not enrolled. This specimen belongs to a study of OX40 agonist ivuxolimab in advanced cancers. Study-wide context: At doses from 0.01 to 10 mg/kg, patients were given intravenous ivuxolimab every 2 weeks. A diagnosis of hepatocellular carcinoma, melanoma, renal cell or head and neck cancer was present in dose-escalation patients.

This CDR3 comprises 15 residues. Germline lookup yields CDR1 KGHSH and CDR2 LQKENI. Germline trimming cut 3 bases from V and 3 bases from J; bases unmatched to any gene: 3. Libraries were prepared by immunoSEQ multiplex PCR; TCRdb keeps only in-frame clonotypes and omits some of them. The repertoire holds around 38,000 clones, with 92% as singletons. Study-wide results and caveats: Doses of 0.1 to 3.0 mg/kg were accompanied by clonal expansion of CD4+ and CD8+ blood T cells by week 6.

The J gene is TRBJ1-3, the V gene TRBV18; 9 bases agree with TRBD1. The source is an adult with an advanced solid tumor such as melanoma, head and neck, liver or kidney cancer. Material: CD4+ or CD8+ T cells sorted from blood, obtained in a trial of the OX40 agonist ivuxolimab. The CDR3 here is CASSPDRGDGNTIYF. For the CDR3, the DNA is TGTGCCAGCTCACCGGACAGGGGTGATGGAAACACCATATATTTT.